This entry concerns a single TCR beta chain. The authors' processing: Reference gene primer amplification gave estimated nucleated cell counts. TCRdb keeps only in-frame clones here, not all; method: immunoSEQ multiplex PCR. V, J and clone size derive from that table, while D and trimming were established from the DNA sequence. The repertoire holds hundreds of thousands of clones, with about 87% as singletons. The sample belongs to a study of blood T cell repertoires in COVID-19. As for the study in general: There were acute and convalescent COVID-19 samples, and they came from the United States, Italy and Spain.

Participants were aged about 18 to 89 years from approximately 24 US areas. Germline V gene data show CDR1 as LNHNV and CDR2 as YYDKDF (reference sequence). With 0 bases removed from V and 7 bases from J, the gap between germline ends came to 12 bases. This CDR3 has 15 residues. The TCR comes from a woman under 30 who had recovered from COVID-19. The sequencing sample was made of PBMCs or T cells enriched from blood (not recorded which). V usage is TRBV15 and J usage is TRBJ1-4; weak D call: TRBD1 (6 bases). Written as DNA, the CDR3 is TGTGCCACCAGCAGAGACAGGGGATTAAGTGAAAAACTGTTTTTT. It yields the protein CATSRDRGLSEKLFF.